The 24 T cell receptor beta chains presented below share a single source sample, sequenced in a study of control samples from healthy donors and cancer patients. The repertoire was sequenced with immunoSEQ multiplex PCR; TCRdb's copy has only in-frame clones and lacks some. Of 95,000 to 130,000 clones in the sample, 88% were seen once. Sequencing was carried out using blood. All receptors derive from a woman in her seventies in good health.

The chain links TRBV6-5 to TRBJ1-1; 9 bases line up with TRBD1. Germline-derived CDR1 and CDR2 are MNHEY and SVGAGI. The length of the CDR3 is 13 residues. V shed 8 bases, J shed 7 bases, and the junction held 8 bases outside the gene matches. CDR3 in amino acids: CASQIGQGFEAFF. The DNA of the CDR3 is TGTGCCAGCCAAATCGGACAGGGGTTTGAAGCTTTCTTT.

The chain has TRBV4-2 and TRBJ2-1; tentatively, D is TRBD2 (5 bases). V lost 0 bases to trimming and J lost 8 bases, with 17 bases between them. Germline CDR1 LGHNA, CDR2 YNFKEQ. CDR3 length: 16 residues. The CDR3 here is CASSQDGLASVDEQFF. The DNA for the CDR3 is TGTGCCAGCAGCCAAGATGGGCTAGCTTCTGTCGATGAGCAGTTCTTC.

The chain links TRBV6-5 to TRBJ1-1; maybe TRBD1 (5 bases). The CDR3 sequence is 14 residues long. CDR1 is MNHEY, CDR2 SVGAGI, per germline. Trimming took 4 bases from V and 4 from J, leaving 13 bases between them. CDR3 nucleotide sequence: TGTGCCAGCAGTTGGGGGTTTGGGGGCACTGAAGCTTTCTTT. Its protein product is CASSWGFGGTEAFF.

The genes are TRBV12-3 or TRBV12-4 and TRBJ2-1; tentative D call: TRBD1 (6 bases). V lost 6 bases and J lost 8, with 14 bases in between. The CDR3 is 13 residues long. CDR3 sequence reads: CASSLQGDHEQFF. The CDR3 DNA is TGTGCCAGCAGCCTACAGGGAGACCATGAGCAGTTCTTC.

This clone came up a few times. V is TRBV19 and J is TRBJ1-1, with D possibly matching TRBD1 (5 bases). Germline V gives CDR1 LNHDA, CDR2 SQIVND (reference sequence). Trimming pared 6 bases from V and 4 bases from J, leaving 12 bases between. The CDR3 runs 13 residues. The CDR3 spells CASSPWDRTEAFF. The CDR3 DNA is TGTGCCAGTAGCCCCTGGGACCGCACTGAAGCTTTCTTT.

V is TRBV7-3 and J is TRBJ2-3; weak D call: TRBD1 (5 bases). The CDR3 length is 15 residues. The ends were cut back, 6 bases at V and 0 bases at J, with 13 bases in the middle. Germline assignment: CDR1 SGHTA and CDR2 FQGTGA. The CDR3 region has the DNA TGTGCCAGCAGTAGGGGCGGCAAAAGCACAGATACGCAGTATTTT. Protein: CASSRGGKSTDTQYF.

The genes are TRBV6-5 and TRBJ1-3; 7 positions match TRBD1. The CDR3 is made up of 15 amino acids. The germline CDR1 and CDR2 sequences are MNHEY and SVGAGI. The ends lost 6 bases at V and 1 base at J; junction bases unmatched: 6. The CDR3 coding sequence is TGTGCCAGCAGACCACAGGGGAGTTCTGGAAACACCATATATTTT. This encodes CASRPQGSSGNTIYF.

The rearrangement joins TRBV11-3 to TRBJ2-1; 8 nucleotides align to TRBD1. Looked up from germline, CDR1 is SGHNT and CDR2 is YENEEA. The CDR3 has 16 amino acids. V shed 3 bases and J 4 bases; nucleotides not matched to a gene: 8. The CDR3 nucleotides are TGTGCCAGCAGCTTTGGATCCACAGGGGGTTACAATGAGCAGTTCTTC. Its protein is CASSFGSTGGYNEQFF.

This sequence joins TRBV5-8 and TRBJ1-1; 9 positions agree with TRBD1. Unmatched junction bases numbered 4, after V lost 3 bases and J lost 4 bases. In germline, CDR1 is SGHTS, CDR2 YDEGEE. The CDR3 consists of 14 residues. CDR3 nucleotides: TGTGCCAGCAGCTGGGGGACAGGGAGCACTGAAGCTTTCTTT. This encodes CASSWGTGSTEAFF.

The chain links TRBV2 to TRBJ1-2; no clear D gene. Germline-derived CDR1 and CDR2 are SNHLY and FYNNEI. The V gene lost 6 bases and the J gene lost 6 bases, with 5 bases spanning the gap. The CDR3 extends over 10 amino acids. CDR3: CASSGDGYTF. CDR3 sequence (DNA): TGTGCCAGCAGCGGGGATGGCTACACCTTC.

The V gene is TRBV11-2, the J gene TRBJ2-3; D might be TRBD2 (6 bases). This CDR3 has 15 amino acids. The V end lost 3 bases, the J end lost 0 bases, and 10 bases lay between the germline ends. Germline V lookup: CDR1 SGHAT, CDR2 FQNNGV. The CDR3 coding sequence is TGTGCCAGCAGCTTTACCGGGACTAGCACAGATACGCAGTATTTT. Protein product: CASSFTGTSTDTQYF.

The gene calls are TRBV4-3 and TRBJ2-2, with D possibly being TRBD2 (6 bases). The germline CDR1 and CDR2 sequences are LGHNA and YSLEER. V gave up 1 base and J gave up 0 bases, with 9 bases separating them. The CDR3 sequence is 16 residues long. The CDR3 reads CASSQAGVTNTGELFF. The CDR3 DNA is TGCGCCAGCAGCCAAGCGGGGGTTACGAACACCGGGGAGCTGTTTTTT.

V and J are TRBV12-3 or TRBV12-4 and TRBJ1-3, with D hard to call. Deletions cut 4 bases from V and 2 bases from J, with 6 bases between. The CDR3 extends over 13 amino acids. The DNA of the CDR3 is TGTGCCAGCAGTTATGGGACTGGAAACACCATATATTTT. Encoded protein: CASSYGTGNTIYF.

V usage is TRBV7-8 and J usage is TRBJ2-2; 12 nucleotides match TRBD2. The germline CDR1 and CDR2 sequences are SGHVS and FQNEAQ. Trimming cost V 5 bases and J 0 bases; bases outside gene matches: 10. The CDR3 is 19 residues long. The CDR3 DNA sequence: TGTGCCAGCAGCCGACCGACTAGCGGGGGTTACGCGAACACCGGGGAGCTGTTTTTT. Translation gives CASSRPTSGGYANTGELFF. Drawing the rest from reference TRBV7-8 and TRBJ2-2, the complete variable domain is GAGVSQSPRYKVAKRGQDVALRCDPISGHVSLFWYQQALGQGPEFLTYFQNEAQLDKSGLPSDRFFAERPEGSVSTLKIQRTQQEDSAVYLCASSRPTSGGYANTGELFFGEGSRLTVL.

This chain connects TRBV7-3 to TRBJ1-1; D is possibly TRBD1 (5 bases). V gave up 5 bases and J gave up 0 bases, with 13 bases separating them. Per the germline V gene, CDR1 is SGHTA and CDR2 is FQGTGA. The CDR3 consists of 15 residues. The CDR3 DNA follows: TGTGCCAGCAGCGAGACAGCTCGCATGAACACTGAAGCTTTCTTT. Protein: CASSETARMNTEAFF.

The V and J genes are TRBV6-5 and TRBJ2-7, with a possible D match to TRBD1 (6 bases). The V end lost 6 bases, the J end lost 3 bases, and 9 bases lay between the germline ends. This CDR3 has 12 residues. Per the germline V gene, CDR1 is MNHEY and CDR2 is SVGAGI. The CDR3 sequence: CASRGQNYEQYF. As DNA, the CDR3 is TGTGCCAGCAGAGGACAGAACTACGAGCAGTACTTC.

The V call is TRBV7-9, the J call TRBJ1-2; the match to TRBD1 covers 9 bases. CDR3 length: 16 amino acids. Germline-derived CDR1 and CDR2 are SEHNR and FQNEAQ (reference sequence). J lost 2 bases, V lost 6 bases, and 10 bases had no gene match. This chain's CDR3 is CASSSGTGFHNYGYTF. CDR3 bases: TGTGCCAGCAGTTCCGGGACAGGGTTTCACAACTATGGCTACACCTTC.

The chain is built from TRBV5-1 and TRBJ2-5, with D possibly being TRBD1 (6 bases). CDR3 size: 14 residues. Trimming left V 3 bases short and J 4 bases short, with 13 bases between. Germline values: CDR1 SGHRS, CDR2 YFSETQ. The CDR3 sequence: CASSYAGVGETQYF. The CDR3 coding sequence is TGCGCCAGCAGCTATGCAGGGGTGGGAGAGACCCAGTACTTC.

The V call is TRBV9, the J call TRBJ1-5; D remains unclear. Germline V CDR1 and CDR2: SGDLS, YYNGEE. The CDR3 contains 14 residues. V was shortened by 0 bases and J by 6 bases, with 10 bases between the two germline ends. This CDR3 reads CASSVGVEAQPQHF. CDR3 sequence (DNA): TGTGCCAGCAGCGTAGGGGTAGAGGCTCAGCCCCAGCATTTT.

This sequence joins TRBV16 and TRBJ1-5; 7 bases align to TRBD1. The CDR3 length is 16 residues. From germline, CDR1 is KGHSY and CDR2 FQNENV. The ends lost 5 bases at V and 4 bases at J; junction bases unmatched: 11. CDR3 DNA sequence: TGTGCCAGCAGCTCTAATTCAGGGACAGATAATCAGCCCCAGCATTTT. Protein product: CASSSNSGTDNQPQHF. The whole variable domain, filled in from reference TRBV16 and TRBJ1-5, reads GEEVAQTPKHLVRGEGQKAKLYCAPIKGHSYVFWYQQVLKNEFKFLISFQNENVFDETGMPKERFSAKCLPNSPCSLEIQATKLEDSAVYFCASSSNSGTDNQPQHFGDGTRLSIL.

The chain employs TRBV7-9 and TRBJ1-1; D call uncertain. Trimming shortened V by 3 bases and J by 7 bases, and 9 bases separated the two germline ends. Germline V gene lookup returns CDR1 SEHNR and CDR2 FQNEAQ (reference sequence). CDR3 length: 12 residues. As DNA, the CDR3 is TGTGCCAGCAGCTTGTCCGGGCGTGAAGCTTTCTTT. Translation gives CASSLSGREAFF.

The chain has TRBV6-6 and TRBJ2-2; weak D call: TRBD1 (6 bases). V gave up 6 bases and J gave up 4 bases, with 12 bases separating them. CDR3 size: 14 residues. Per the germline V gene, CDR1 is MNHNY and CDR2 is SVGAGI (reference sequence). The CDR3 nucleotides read TGTGCCAGCAGCCGGGGACAACTCACCGGGGAGCTGTTTTTT. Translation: CASSRGQLTGELFF.

CDR3 bases: TGCGCCAGCAGCTTCGGGGGGATCAACTCCTACGAGCAGTACTTC. This encodes CASSFGGINSYEQYF. The chain employs TRBV5-1 and TRBJ2-7; TRBD2 matches at 7 bases. Looked up from germline, CDR1 is SGHRS and CDR2 is YFSETQ. This CDR3 has 15 residues. Losses at the gene ends were 2 bases for V and 0 bases for J; bases not matched to a gene: 5.

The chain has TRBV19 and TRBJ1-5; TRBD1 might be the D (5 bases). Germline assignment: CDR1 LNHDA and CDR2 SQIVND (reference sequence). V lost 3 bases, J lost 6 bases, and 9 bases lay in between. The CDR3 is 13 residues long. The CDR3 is CASSIQGPQPQHF. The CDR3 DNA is TGTGCCAGTAGTATTCAGGGACCTCAGCCCCAGCATTTT. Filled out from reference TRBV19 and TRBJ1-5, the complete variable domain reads DGGITQSPKYLFRKEGQNVTLSCEQNLNHDAMYWYRQDPGQGLRLIYYSQIVNDFQKGDIAEGYSVSREKKESFPLTVTSAQKNPTAFYLCASSIQGPQPQHFGDGTRLSIL.